This T cell receptor (beta chain) is drawn from a study of cytomegalovirus exposure and HLA in healthy donors (dated by TCRdb to 2017 to 2019). Broadly, across the study: The approximately 710 repertoires of the first cohort and the roughly 110 validation repertoires were produced on the same platform, according to a later analysis. High-throughput TCR immunosequencing, statistical association of individual TCRs with disease status, and machine learning were combined to predict cytomegalovirus infection status. The aim of the study was to test whether cataloging public T cell receptors could identify signatures of past pathogen exposure. A separate validation cohort of 100 to 150 different subjects was used in addition to the roughly 640-subject first cohort. Beyond this particular receptor, the publication reports: It was suggested by the authors that the approach could potentially be generalized to other disease states and immunological phenotypes. A few of the identified cytomegalovirus-associated TCR beta chains were confirmed in vitro to be specific for cytomegalovirus antigens. Cytomegalovirus status was reported to be diagnosed by the classifier with high specificity and sensitivity in both the original and validation cohorts. The validation cohort had no HLA typing available for a later analysis, so co-occurrence within that cohort was assessed over all 120 or so repertoires. Most TCR sequences were seen in very few donors, while some public TCRs were found in many individuals. A later analysis found that TCRs clustered in the first cohort also tended to co-occur in the 120 or so validation repertoires, with 94% of cluster scores above 0. In the study, around 150 TCR beta chains were listed as associated with cytomegalovirus.

The CDR3 holds 12 amino acids from the cysteine to the phenylalanine. Solely the CDR3 DNA is kept, with 36 bases framed from the first base. Germline trimming: 5 bases from V, 6 bases from J; junction bases outside gene matches: 4. In the germline V gene, CDR1 corresponds to MDHEN and CDR2 to SYDVKM. Concerning this clone: The specificity of this receptor is unknown. Per-base quality was not reported, and no clone a single base away is much larger than it.

Separate from the approximately 700-subject first cohort, the validation cohort of more than 90 subjects was the group to which the donors belonged. Library method: the immunoSEQ multiplex PCR assay. As for how the authors treated the data: To diagnose cytomegalovirus status from the catalog of TCR beta chain sequences, a statistical classification framework was built. Imported from immuneACCESS, the table was reduced by TCRdb to in-frame sequences with V and J called. These copies leave out some clones; in studies compared against another copy, an unresolved V gene accounts for under half, and the cause of the remainder is not known. Clone size and V and J calls were adopted from that table, with D and trimming inferred from the DNA. This sample comprises some 100,000 clones, about 88% of them detected only once. Jointly, the top ten make up about 2% of the sample.

This receptor was identified in a woman between 18 and 30 years old in good health and CMV-seronegative. Sequences were obtained from PBMCs. The sequence links TRBV28 to TRBJ2-7; TRBD2 agrees with 7 junctional bases. The DNA sequence is as follows: TGTGCCAGCAGTCGGCCGGGAGGCGAGCAGTACTTC. This is translated as CASSRPGGEQYF.